This T cell receptor (beta chain) comes out of a study of regulatory T cells in long-lasting Graves disease. The time point was: newly diagnosed GD, antithyroid drugs for less than 3 months. Extracted PBMC RNA gave rise to the TCR library. Between the trimmed V and J ends, which lost 4 bases and 8 bases, there was a span of 11 bases. CDR3 size: 12 residues. Looked up from germline, CDR1 is KGHSH and CDR2 is LQKENI. Through Arm-PCR of CDR3 regions and iRepertoire HTBI primers, TCR beta libraries were built. Authors' processing steps: About 62 TRBV and some 14 TRBJ segments were identified across samples. TCRdb re-derived calls from the multiplex PCR reads in MiXCR, one entry per CDR3 protein. The V and J calls, along with clone size, are taken from TCRdb and not from the paper's own processing. The data contain 250,000 or so distinct CDR3 sequences, approximately 20% of them singletons. A further study also used this sample, focusing on T cells in Graves' hyperthyroidism and ophthalmopathy. That source reports: Lactation, pregnancy, other autoimmune disease or uncontrolled infection led to exclusion of patients.

The sequence was obtained from a woman in her thirties with Graves disease. The sample in question was peripheral blood mononuclear cells (PBMCs), obtained at new diagnosis, from a patient treated with antithyroid drugs. This rearrangement joins TRBV18 to TRBJ1-2; no clear D. The CDR3: CASSLRVEGYTF. In DNA, the CDR3 is TGTGCCAGCTCACTACGGGTAGAGGGCTACACCTTC.